This T cell receptor beta chain was recorded in a study of blood T cell repertoires in COVID-19. V shed 5 bases and J shed 0 bases, with 13 bases lying between them. The CDR3 is 15 residues long. CDR1 SNHLY and CDR2 FYNNEI come from the germline V gene. As handled by the study authors: How many nucleated cells were present was estimated from reference gene primer amplification. Sequenced by immunoSEQ multiplex PCR; TCRdb stores in-frame clones only, minus some. V, J and clone size reflect that table, while D and trimming were determined from the DNA. The data hold 300,000 to 350,000 clones, with 85% to 90% observed a single time.

The sequencing input was PBMCs or T cells enriched from blood (not recorded which). The chain combines TRBV2 with TRBJ1-1; perhaps TRBD1 as D (6 bases). This sequence was found in a woman between 25 and 40 years old who had been exposed to COVID-19. The CDR3 region has the DNA TGTGCCAGCAGTCCATCGACAGGCATGAACACTGAAGCTTTCTTT. Protein: CASSPSTGMNTEAFF.